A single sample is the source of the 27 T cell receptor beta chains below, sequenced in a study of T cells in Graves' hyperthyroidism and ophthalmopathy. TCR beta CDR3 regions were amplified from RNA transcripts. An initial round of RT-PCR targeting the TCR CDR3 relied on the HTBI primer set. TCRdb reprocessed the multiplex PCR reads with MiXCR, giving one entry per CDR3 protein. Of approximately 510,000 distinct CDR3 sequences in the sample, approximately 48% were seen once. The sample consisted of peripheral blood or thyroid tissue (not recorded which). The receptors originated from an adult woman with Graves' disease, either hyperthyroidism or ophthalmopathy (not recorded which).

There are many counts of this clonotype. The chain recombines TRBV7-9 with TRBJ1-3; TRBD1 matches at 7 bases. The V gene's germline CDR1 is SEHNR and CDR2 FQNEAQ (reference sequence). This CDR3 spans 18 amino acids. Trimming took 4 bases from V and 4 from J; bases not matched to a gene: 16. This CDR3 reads CASSSGRLQGRRGNTIYF. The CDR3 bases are TGTGCCAGCAGCTCGGGCAGACTACAGGGGCGGAGGGGAAACACCATATATTTT. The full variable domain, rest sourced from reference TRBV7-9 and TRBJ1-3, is DTGVSQNPRHKITKRGQNVTFRCDPISEHNRLYWYRQTLGQGPEFLTYFQNEAQLEKSRLLSDRFSAERPKGSFSTLEIQRTEQGDSAMYLCASSSGRLQGRRGNTIYFGEGSWLTVV.

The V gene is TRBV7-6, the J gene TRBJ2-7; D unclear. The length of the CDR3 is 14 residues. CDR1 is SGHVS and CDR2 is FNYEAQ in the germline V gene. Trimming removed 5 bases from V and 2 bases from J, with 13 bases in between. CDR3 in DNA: TGTGCCAGCAGCGCTGGCCAGCTCACCTACGAGCAGTACTTC. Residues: CASSAGQLTYEQYF. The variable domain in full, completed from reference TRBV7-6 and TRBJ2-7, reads GAGVSQSPRYKVTKRGQDVALRCDPISGHVSLYWYRQALGQGPEFLTYFNYEAQQDKSGLPNDRFSAERPEGSISTLTIQRTEQRDSAMYRCASSAGQLTYEQYFGPGTRLTVT.

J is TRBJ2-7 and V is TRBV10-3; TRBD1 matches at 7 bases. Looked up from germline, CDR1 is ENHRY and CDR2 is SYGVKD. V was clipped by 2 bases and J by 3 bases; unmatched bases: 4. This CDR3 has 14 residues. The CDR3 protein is CAISERNRGYEQYF. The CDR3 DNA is TGTGCCATCAGTGAGCGAAACAGGGGCTACGAGCAGTACTTC.

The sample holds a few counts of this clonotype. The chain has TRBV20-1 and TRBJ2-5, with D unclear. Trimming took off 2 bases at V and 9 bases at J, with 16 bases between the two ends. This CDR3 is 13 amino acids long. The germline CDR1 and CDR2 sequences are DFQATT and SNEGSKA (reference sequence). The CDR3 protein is CSARWQADQPQYF. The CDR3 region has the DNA TGCAGTGCTAGATGGCAGGCCGATCAGCCCCAGTACTTC.

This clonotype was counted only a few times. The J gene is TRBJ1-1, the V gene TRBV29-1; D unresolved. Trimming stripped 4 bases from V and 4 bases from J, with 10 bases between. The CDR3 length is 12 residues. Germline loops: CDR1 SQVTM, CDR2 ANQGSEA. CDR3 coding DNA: TGCAGCGTTGTTAGGGAGGGCACTGAAGCTTTCTTT. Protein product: CSVVREGTEAFF. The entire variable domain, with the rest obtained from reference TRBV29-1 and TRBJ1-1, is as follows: SAVISQKPSRDICQRGTSLTIQCQVDSQVTMMFWYRQQPGQSLTLIATANQGSEATYESGFVIDKFPISRPNLTFSTLTVSNMSPEDSSIYLCSVVREGTEAFFGQGTRLTVV.

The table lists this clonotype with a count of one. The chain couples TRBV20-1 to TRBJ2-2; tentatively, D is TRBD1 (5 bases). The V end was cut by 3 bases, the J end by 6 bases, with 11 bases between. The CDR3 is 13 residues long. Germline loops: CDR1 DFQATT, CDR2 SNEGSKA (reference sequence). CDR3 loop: CSASPRVAGELFF. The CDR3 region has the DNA TGCAGTGCTAGTCCCAGGGTGGCCGGGGAGCTGTTTTTT.

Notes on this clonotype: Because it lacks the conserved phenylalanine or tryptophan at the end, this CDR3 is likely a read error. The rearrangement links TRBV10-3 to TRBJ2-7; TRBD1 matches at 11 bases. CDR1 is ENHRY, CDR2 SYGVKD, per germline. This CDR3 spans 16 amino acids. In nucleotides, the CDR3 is TGTGCCGTCAGTGACCGAGGGGGGACAGGGGGCTACGAGCAGTACCTC. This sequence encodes CAVSDRGGTGGYEQYL.

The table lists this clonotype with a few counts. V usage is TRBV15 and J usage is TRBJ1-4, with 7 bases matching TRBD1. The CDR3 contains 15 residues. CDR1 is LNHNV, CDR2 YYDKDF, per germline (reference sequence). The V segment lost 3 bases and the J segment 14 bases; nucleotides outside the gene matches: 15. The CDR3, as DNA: TGTGCCACCAGCAGCCGCCGGGACAGCGGGAAGTATCTGTTTTTT. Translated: CATSSRRDSGKYLFF.

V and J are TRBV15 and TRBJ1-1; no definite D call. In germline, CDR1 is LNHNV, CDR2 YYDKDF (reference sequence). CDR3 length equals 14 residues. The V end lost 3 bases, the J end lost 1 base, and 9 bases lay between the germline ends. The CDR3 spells CATSSLAGNTEAFF. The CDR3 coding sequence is TGTGCCACCAGCAGCTTAGCTGGGAACACTGAAGCTTTCTTT.

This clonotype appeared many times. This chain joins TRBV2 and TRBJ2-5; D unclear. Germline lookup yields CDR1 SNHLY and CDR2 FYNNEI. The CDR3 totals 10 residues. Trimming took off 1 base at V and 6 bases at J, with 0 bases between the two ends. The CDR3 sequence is CASSEETQYF. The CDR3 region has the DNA TGTGCCAGCAGTGAAGAGACCCAGTACTTC.

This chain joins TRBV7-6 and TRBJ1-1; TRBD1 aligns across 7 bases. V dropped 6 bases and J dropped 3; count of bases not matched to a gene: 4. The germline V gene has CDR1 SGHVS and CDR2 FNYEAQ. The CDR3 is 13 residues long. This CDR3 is CASSRQGDTEAFF. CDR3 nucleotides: TGTGCCAGCAGTAGACAGGGAGACACTGAAGCTTTCTTT. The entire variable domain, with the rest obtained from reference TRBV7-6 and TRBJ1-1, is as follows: GAGVSQSPRYKVTKRGQDVALRCDPISGHVSLYWYRQALGQGPEFLTYFNYEAQQDKSGLPNDRFSAERPEGSISTLTIQRTEQRDSAMYRCASSRQGDTEAFFGQGTRLTVV.

The CDR3 DNA sequence: TGTGCCAGCAGCCGCTCAGGGAAAGAGACCCAGTACTTC. Its protein product is CASSRSGKETQYF. The J gene is TRBJ2-5, the V gene TRBV12-3 or TRBV12-4; D may be TRBD1 (5 bases). With 6 bases removed from V and 3 bases from J, the gap between germline ends came to 11 bases. The CDR3 spans 13 residues.

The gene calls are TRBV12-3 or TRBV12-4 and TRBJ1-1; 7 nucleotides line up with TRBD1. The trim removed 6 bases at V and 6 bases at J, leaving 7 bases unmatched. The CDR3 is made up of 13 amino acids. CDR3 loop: CASSRGDRSEAFF. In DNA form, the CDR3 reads TGTGCCAGCAGCCGAGGGGACAGATCTGAAGCTTTCTTT.

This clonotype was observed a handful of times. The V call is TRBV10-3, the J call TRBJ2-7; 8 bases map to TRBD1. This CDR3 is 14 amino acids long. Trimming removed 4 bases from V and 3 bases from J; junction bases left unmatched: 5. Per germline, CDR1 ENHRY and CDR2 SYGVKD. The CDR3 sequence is CAISGGTGGYEQYF. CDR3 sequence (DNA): TGTGCCATCAGTGGTGGGACAGGCGGCTACGAGCAGTACTTC.

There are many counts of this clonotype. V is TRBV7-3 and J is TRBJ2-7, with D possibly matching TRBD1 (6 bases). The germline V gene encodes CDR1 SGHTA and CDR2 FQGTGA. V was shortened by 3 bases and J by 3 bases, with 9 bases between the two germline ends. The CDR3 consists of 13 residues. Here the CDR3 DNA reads TGTGCCAGCAGCTTGAAAGGGGGCTACGAGCAGTACTTC. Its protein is CASSLKGGYEQYF.

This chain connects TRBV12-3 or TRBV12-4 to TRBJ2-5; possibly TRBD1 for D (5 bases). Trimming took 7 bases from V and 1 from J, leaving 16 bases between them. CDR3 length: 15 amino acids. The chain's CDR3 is CASMKWAQGQETQYF. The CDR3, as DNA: TGTGCCAGCATGAAGTGGGCCCAGGGCCAAGAGACCCAGTACTTC.

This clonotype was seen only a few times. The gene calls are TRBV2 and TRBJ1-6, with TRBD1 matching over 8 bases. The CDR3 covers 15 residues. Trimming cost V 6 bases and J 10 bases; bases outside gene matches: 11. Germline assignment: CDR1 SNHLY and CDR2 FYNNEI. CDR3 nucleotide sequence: TGTGCCAGCAGCAATCAGGGGGCTTTGGGATCACCCCTCCACTTT. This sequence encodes CASSNQGALGSPLHF.

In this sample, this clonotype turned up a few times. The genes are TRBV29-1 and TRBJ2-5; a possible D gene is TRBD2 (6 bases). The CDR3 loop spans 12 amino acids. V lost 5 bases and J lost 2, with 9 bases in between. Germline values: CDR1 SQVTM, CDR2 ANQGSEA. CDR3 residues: CSVSSAQETQYF. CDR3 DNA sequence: TGCAGCGTTTCTAGCGCGCAAGAGACCCAGTACTTC. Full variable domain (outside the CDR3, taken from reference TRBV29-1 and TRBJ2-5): SAVISQKPSRDICQRGTSLTIQCQVDSQVTMMFWYRQQPGQSLTLIATANQGSEATYESGFVIDKFPISRPNLTFSTLTVSNMSPEDSSIYLCSVSSAQETQYFGPGTRLLVL.

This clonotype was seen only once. This CDR3 reads CSVENRGGGYTF. CDR3 sequence (DNA): TGCAGCGTTGAAAACAGGGGTGGTGGCTACACCTTC. The chain links TRBV29-1 to TRBJ1-2, with 7 bases matching TRBD1. CDR1 and CDR2 (germline): SQVTM, ANQGSEA. There are 12 residues in the CDR3. J was trimmed by 7 bases and V by 2 bases; bases with no gene match: 4. Full variable domain (missing parts from reference TRBV29-1 and TRBJ1-2): SAVISQKPSRDICQRGTSLTIQCQVDSQVTMMFWYRQQPGQSLTLIATANQGSEATYESGFVIDKFPISRPNLTFSTLTVSNMSPEDSSIYLCSVENRGGGYTFGSGTRLTVV.

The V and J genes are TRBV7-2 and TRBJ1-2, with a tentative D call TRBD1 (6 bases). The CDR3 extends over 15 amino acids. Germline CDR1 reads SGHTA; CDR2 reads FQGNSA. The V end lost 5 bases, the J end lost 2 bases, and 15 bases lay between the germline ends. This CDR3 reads CASSGRDNTNYGYTF. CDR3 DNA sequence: TGTGCCAGCAGCGGACGGGACAATACCAACTATGGCTACACCTTC. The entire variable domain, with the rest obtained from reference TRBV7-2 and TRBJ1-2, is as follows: GAGVSQSPSNKVTEKGKDVELRCDPISGHTALYWYRQSLGQGLEFLIYFQGNSAPDKSGLPSDRFSAERTGGSVSTLTIQRTQQEDSAVYLCASSGRDNTNYGYTFGSGTRLTVV.

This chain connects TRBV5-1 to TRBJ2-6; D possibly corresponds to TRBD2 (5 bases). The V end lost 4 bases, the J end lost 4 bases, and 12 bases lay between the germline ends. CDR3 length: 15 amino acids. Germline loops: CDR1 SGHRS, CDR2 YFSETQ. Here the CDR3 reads CASSQTRSGANVLTF. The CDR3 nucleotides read TGCGCCAGCAGCCAAACTAGATCCGGGGCCAACGTCCTGACTTTC. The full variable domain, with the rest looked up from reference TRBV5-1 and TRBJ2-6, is KAGVTQTPRYLIKTRGQQVTLSCSPISGHRSVSWYQQTPGQGLQFLFEYFSETQRNKGNFPGRFSGRQFSNSRSEMNVSTLELGDSALYLCASSQTRSGANVLTFGAGSRLTVL.

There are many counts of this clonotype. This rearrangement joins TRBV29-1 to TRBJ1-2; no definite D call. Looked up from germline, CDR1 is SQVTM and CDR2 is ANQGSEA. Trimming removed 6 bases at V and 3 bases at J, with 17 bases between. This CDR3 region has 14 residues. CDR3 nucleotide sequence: TGCAGCGTCACGGGGTACGCATTGGACTATGGCTACACCTTC. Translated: CSVTGYALDYGYTF.

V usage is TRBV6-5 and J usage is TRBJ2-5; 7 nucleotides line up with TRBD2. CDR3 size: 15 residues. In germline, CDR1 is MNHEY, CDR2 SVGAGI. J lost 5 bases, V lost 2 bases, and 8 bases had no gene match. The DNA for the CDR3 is TGTGCCAGCAGTTACACCCCGGGGGGAGGGGAGACCCAGTACTTC. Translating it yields CASSYTPGGGETQYF.

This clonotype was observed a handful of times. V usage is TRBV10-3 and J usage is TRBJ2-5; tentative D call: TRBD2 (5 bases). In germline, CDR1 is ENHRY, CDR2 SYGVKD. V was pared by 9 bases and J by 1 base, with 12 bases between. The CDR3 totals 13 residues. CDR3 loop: CAMGYGSQETQYF. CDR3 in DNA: TGTGCCATGGGGTATGGGAGCCAAGAGACCCAGTACTTC.

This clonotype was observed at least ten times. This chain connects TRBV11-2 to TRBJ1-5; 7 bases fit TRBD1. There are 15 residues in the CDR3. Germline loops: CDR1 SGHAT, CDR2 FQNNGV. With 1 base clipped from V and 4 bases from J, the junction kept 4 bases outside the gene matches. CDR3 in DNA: TGTGCCAGCAGCTTAGTGGCAGGGGGGAATCAGCCCCAGCATTTT. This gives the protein CASSLVAGGNQPQHF.

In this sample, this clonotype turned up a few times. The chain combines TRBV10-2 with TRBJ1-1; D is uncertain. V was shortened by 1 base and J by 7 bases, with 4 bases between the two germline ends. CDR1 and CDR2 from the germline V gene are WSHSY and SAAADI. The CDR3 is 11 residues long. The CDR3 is CASSEYVEAFF. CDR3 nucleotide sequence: TGCGCCAGCAGTGAGTACGTTGAAGCTTTCTTT.

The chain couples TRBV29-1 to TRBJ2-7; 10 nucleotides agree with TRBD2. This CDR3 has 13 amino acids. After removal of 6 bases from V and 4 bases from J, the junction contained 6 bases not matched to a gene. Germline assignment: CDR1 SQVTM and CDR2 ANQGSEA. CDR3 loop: CSVTTSGDYEQYF. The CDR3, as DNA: TGCAGCGTGACTACTAGCGGGGATTACGAGCAGTACTTC.